One sample yielded the 7 T cell receptor beta chains listed below, sequenced in a study of PD-1 blockade in classical Hodgkin lymphoma. Method: immunoSEQ multiplex PCR; TCRdb's copy keeps in-frame clones and lacks some. Of under 20,000 clones in the sample, roughly four fifths were seen once. Time point here: cycle 4 day 1 (C4D1), after more than 5 weeks of nivolumab. All patients relapsed after autologous stem cell transplantation, and brentuximab vedotin exposure varied. CD4+ T cells were purified from thawed PBMCs by magnetic negative selection. The source was CD4+ T cells from blood, collected before the fourth cycle of nivolumab. Source of these receptors: a human donor with classical Hodgkin lymphoma.

In nucleotides, the CDR3 is TGTGCTAGTGGTTTGGTACTTGGCTCGCTGACGAACTCGGGGTGGGCTTTCTTT. Translation gives CASGLVLGSLTNSGWAFF. This chain connects TRBV12-5 to TRBJ1-1; D is unresolved. Germline assignment: CDR1 LGHNT and CDR2 FRNRAP. This CDR3 is built from 18 residues. The germline V and J ends were trimmed by 0 bases and 11 bases, with 28 bases remaining between them. Variable domain in full (rest from reference TRBV12-5 and TRBJ1-1): DARVTQTPRHKVTEMGQEVTMRCQPILGHNTVFWYRQTMMQGLELLAYFRNRAPLDDSGMPKDRFSAEMPDATLATLKIQPSEPRDSAVYFCASGLVLGSLTNSGWAFFGQGTRLTVV.

V is TRBV11-2 and J is TRBJ2-7; 10 bases match TRBD1. Germline values: CDR1 SGHAT, CDR2 FQNNGV. V lost 4 bases, J lost 6 bases, and 9 bases stayed unmatched. The CDR3 is 15 amino acids. The CDR3 DNA is TGTGCCAGCAGCTCCCAGGGGACAGGGGAGACCGAGCAGTACTTC. Amino acid sequence: CASSSQGTGETEQYF.

The CDR3 loop reads CASSVNHNPTGNTIYF. The CDR3 DNA reads as TGTGCCAGCAGCGTGAATCATAACCCCACTGGAAACACCATATATTTT. The chain recombines TRBV9 with TRBJ1-3, with D unresolved. CDR1 and CDR2 from the germline V gene are SGDLS and YYNGEE. V was shortened by 2 bases and J by 2 bases, with 14 bases between the two germline ends. The CDR3 spans 16 residues.

This chain uses TRBV30 with TRBJ1-5, with TRBD1 as a possible D gene (6 bases). The V and J ends lost 5 bases and 2 bases respectively, with 13 bases between them. The CDR3 consists of 14 residues. CDR1 and CDR2 (germline): GTSNPN, SVGIG (reference sequence). The CDR3: CAWQEGGGNQPQHF. In DNA, the CDR3 is TGTGCCTGGCAAGAAGGGGGGGGCAATCAGCCCCAGCATTTT.

A few counts support this clone. The gene calls are TRBV19 and TRBJ2-2, with 9 bases fitting TRBD2. The CDR3 spans 15 residues. Germline lookup yields CDR1 LNHDA and CDR2 SQIVND (reference sequence). With V trimmed by 6 bases and J by 1 base, 3 bases remained unmatched. The CDR3 reads CASRTSGGNTGELFF. CDR3 nucleotides: TGTGCCAGTAGGACTAGCGGAGGGAACACCGGGGAGCTGTTTTTT.

The CDR3 coding sequence is TGTGCCAGTAGTACGATAGCGGGGAGCTCCTACGAGCAGTACTTC. This translates into CASSTIAGSSYEQYF. The genes are TRBV19 and TRBJ2-7; 8 bases agree with TRBD2. The trim removed 4 bases at V and 0 bases at J, leaving 5 bases unmatched. Per the germline V gene, CDR1 is LNHDA and CDR2 is SQIVND (reference sequence). The CDR3 totals 15 residues.

The chain has TRBV7-2 and TRBJ2-2; D possibly corresponds to TRBD2 (5 bases). Per germline, CDR1 SGHTA and CDR2 FQGNSA. Trimming pared 0 bases from V and 6 bases from J, leaving 5 bases between. The CDR3 has 13 residues. The CDR3 here is CASSLAAAGELFF. CDR3 DNA sequence: TGTGCCAGCAGCTTAGCAGCGGCCGGGGAGCTGTTTTTT.